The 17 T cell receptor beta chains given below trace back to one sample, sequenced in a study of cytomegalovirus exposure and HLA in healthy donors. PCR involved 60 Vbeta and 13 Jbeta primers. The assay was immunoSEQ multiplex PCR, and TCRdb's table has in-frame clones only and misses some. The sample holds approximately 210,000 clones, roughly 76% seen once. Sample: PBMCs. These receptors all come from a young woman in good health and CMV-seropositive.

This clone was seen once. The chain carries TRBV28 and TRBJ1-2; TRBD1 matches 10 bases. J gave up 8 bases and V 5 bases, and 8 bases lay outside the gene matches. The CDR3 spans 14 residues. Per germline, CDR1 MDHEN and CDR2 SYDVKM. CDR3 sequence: CASSRGTGVGGYTF. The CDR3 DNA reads TGTGCCAGCAGTCGTGGGACAGGGGTAGGGGGCTACACCTTC.

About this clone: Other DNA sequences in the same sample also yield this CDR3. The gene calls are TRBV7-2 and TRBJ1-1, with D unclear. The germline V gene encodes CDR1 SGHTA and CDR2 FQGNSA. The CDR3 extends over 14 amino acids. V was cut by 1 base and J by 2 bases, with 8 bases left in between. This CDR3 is CASSLGLANTEAFF. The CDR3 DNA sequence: TGTGCCAGCAGCTTAGGGTTAGCTAACACTGAAGCTTTCTTT.

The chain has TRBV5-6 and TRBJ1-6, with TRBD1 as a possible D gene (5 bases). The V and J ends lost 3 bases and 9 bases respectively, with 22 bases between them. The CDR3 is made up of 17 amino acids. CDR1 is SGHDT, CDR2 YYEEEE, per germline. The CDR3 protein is CASSWGGRNGIISPLHF. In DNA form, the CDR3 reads TGTGCCAGCAGCTGGGGGGGGAGAAACGGGATAATTTCACCCCTCCACTTT. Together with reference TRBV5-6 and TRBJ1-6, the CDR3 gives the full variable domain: DAGVTQSPTHLIKTRGQQVTLRCSPKSGHDTVSWYQQALGQGPQFIFQYYEEEERQRGNFPDRFSGHQFPNYSSELNVNALLLGDSALYLCASSWGGRNGIISPLHFGNGTRLTVT.

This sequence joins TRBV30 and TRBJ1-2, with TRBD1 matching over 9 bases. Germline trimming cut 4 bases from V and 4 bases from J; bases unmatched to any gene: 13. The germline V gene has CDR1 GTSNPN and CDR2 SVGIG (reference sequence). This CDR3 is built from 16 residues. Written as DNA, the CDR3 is TGTGCCTGGAAGAGAGGAGGGACAGGGACCCTCTATGGCTACACCTTC. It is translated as CAWKRGGTGTLYGYTF.

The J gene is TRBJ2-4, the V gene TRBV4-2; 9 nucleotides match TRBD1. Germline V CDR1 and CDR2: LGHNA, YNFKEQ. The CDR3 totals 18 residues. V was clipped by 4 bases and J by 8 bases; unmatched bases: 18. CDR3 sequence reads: CASSPTPGQGEGRDIQYF. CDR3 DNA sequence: TGTGCCAGCAGCCCAACCCCGGGACAGGGTGAGGGCCGGGACATTCAGTACTTC.

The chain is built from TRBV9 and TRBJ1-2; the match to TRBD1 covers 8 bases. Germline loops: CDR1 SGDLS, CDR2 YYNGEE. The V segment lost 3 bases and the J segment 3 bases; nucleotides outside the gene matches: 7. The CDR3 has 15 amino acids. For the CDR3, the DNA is TGTGCCAGCAGCGCATTAGGACAGGGCTACTATGGCTACACCTTC. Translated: CASSALGQGYYGYTF.

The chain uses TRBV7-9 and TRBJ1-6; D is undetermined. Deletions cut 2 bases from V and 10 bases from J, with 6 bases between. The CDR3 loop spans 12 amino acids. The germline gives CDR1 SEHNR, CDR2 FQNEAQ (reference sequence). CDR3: CASSLLGSPLHF. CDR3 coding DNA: TGTGCCAGCAGCTTACTCGGGTCACCCCTCCACTTT.

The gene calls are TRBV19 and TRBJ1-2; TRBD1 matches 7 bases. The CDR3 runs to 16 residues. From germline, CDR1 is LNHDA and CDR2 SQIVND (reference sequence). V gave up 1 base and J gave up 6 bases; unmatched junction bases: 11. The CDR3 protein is CASSIGRRQGGNGYTF. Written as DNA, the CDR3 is TGTGCCAGTAGTATAGGGCGTCGACAGGGCGGGAATGGCTACACCTTC.

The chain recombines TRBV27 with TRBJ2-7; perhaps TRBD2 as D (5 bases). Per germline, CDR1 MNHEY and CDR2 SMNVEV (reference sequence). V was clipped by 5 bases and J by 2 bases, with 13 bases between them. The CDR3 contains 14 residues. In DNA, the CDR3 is TGTGCCAGCAGTCCCCGGGGTGCCGCCTACGAGCAGTACTTC. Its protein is CASSPRGAAYEQYF.

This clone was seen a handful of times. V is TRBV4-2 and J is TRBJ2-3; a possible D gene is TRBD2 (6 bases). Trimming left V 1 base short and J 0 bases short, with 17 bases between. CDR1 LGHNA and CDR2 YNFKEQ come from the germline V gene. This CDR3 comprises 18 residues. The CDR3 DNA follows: TGTGCCAGCAGCCAAGGGATTGCAGGGAGGTCTAGCACAGATACGCAGTATTTT. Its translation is CASSQGIAGRSSTDTQYF.

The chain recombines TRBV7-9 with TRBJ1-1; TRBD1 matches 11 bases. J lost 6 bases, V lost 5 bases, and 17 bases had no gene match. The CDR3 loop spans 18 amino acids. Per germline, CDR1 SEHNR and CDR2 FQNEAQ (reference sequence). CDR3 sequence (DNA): TGTGCCAGCAGCGATTCAGCACCGGGACAGGGGGTCTGGGCTGAAGCTTTCTTT. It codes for CASSDSAPGQGVWAEAFF.

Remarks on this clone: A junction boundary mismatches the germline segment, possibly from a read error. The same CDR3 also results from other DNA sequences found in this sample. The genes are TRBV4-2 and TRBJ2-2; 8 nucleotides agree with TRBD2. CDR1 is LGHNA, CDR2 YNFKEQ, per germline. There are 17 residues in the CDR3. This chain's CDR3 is CASSPRLRGAPTGELFF. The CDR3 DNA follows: TGTGCCAGTAGCCCAAGGTTGCGGGGGGCACCCACCGGGGAGCTGTTTTTT.

The CDR3 region is CASIGTTRNEQFF. The CDR3 nucleotides read TGTGCCAGCATAGGGACTACTCGAAATGAGCAGTTCTTC. The chain employs TRBV6-5 and TRBJ2-1; 7 positions agree with TRBD2. J was trimmed by 7 bases and V by 7 bases; bases with no gene match: 7. The CDR3 has 13 residues. From germline, CDR1 is MNHEY and CDR2 SVGAGI.

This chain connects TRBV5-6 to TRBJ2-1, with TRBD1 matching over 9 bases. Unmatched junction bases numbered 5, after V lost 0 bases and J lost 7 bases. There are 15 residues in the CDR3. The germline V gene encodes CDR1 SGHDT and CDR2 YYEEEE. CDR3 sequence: CASSLADRGWNEQFF. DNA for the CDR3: TGTGCCAGCAGCTTGGCCGACAGGGGGTGGAATGAGCAGTTCTTC.

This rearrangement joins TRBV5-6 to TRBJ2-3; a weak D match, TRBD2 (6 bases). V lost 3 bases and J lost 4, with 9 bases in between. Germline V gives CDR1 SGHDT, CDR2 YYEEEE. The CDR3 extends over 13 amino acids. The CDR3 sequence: CASSSTSSDTQYF. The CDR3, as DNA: TGTGCCAGCAGCTCTACTAGCTCAGATACGCAGTATTTT.

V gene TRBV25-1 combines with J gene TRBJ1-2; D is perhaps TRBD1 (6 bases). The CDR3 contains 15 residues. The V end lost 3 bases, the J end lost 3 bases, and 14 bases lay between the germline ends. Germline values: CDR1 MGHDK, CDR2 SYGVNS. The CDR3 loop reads CASSDPQQGHYGYTF. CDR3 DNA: TGTGCCAGCAGTGACCCTCAACAGGGACACTATGGCTACACCTTC.

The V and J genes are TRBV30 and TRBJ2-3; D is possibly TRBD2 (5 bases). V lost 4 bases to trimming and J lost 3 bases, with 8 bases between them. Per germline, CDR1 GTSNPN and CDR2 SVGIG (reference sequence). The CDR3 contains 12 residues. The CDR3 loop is CAWNPGTDTQYF. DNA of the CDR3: TGTGCCTGGAACCCGGGAACAGATACGCAGTATTTT.